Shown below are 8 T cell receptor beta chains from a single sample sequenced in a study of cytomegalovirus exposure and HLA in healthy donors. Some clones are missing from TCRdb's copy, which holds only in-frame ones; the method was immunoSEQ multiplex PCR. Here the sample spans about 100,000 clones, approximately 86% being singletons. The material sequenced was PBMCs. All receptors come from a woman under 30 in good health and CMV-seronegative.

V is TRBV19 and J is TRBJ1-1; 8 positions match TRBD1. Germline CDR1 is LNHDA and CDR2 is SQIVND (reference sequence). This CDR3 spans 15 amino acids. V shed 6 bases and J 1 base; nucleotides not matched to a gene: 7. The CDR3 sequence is CASSTQGQANTEAFF. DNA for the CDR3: TGTGCCAGTAGCACACAGGGACAGGCGAACACTGAAGCTTTCTTT.

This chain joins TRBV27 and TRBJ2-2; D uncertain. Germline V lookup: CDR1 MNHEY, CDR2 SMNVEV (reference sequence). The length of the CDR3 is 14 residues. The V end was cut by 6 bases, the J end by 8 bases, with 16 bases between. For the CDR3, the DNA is TGTGCCAGCAGAGTTTTTCCGGAGCCGGGGGAGCTGTTTTTT. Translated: CASRVFPEPGELFF.

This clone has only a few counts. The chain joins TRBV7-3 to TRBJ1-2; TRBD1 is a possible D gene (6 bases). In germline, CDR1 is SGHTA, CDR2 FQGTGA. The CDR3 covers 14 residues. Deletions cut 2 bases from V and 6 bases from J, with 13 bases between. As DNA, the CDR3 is TGTGCCAGCAGCTTAGACGACGGACAGCATGGCTACACCTTC. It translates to CASSLDDGQHGYTF. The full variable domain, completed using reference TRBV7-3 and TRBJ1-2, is GAGVSQTPSNKVTEKGKYVELRCDPISGHTALYWYRQSLGQGPEFLIYFQGTGAADDSGLPNDRFFAVRPEGSVSTLKIQRTERGDSAVYLCASSLDDGQHGYTFGSGTRLTVV.

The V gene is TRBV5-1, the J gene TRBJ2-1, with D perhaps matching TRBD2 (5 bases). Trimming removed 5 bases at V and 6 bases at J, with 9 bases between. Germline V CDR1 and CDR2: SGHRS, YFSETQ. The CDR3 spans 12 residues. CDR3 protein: CASSGGVNEQFF. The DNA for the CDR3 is TGCGCCAGCAGTGGAGGAGTCAATGAGCAGTTCTTC.

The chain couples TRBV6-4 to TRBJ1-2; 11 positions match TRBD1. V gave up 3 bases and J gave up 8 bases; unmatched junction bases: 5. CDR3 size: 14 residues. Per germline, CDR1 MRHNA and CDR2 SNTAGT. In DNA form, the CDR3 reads TGTGCCAGCAGTGAGCGGACAGGGGGCGCCGGCTACACCTTC. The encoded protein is CASSERTGGAGYTF.

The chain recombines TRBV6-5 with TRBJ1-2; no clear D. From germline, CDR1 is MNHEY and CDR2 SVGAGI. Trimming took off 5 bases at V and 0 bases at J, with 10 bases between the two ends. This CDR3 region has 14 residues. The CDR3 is CASSRTVTNYGYTF. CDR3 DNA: TGTGCCAGCAGTAGAACGGTAACTAACTATGGCTACACCTTC.

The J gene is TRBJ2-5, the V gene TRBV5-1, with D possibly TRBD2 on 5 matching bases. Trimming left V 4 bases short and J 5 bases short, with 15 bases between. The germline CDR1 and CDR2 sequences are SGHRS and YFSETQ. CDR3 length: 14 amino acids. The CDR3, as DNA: TGCGCCAGCAGCGCAGGACTGGCGGCGGAGACCCAGTACTTC. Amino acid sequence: CASSAGLAAETQYF.

The CDR3 loop reads CASSSTRGVYGYTF. CDR3 bases: TGTGCCAGCAGCTCTACGAGAGGCGTCTATGGCTACACCTTC. V is TRBV11-3 and J is TRBJ1-2; D gene unclear. The CDR3 extends over 14 amino acids. Germline V gene sequence: CDR1 SGHNT, CDR2 YENEEA. The V gene lost 4 bases and the J gene lost 4 bases, with 13 bases spanning the gap.